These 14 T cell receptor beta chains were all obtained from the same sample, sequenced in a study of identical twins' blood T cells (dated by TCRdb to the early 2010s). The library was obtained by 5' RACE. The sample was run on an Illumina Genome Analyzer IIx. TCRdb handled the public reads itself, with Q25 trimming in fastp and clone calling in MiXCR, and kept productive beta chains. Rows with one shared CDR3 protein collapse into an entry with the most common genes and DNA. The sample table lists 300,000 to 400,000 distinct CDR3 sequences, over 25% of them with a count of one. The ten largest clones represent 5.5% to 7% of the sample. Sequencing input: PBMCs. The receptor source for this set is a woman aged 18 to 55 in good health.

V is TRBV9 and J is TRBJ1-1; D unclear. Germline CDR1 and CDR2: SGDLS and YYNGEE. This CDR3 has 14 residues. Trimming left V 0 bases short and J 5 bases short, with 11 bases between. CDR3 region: CASSVVSGRTEAFF. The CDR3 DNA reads TGTGCCAGCAGCGTAGTAAGCGGGCGTACTGAAGCTTTCTTT.

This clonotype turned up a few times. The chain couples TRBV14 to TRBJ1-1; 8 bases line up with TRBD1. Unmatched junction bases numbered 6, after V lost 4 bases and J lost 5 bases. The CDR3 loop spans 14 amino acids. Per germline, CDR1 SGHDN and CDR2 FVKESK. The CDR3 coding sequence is TGTGCCAGCAGCCTCCGGACAGGGTGGACTGAAGCTTTCTTT. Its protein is CASSLRTGWTEAFF. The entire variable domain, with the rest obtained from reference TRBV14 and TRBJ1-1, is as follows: EAGVTQFPSHSVIEKGQTVTLRCDPISGHDNLYWYRRVMGKEIKFLLHFVKESKQDESGMPNNRFLAERTGGTYSTLKVQPAELEDSGVYFCASSLRTGWTEAFFGQGTRLTVV.

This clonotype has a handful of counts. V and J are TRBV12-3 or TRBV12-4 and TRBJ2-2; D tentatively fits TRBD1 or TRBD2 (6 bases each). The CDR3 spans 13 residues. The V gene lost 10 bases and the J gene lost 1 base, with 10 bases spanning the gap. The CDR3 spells CATEGQNTGELFF. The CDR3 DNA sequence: TGTGCCACGGAGGGACAGAACACCGGGGAGCTGTTTTTT.

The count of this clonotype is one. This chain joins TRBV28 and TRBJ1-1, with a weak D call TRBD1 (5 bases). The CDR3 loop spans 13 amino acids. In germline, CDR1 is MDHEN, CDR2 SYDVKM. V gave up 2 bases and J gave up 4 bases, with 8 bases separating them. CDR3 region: CASSLVGPTEAFF. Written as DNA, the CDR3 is TGTGCCAGCAGTTTAGTGGGACCCACTGAAGCTTTCTTT.

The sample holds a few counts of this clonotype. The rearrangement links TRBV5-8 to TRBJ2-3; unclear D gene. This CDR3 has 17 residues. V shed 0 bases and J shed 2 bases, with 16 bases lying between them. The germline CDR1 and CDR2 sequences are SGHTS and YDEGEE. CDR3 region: CASSLVFTFLHTDTQYF. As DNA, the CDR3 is TGTGCCAGCAGCTTGGTTTTTACCTTCCTCCACACAGATACGCAGTATTTT.

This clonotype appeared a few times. DNA of the CDR3: TGTGCCAGCAGCCAAGAGAAGGACTACGAGCAGTACTTC. Protein sequence: CASSQEKDYEQYF. The chain links TRBV14 to TRBJ2-7; unclear D gene. Between the trimmed V and J ends, which lost 0 bases and 3 bases, there was a span of 6 bases. CDR1 is SGHDN and CDR2 is FVKESK in the germline V gene. The CDR3 length is 13 residues.

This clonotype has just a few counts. In DNA, the CDR3 is TGTGCCAGCAGCTTAGCTCTACTACCAGATACGCAGTATTTT. It yields the protein CASSLALLPDTQYF. This chain uses TRBV11-2 with TRBJ2-3; D remains ambiguous. The CDR3 contains 14 residues. Germline V gene data show CDR1 as SGHAT and CDR2 as FQNNGV. Trimming cost V 1 base and J 4 bases, with 9 bases left between them.

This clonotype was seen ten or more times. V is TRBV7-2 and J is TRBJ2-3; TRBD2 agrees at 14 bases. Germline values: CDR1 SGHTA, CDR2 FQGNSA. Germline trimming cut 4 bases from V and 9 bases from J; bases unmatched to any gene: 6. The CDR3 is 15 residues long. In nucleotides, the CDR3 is TGTGCCAGCAGCTCGGGACTAGCGGGAGAAAGGACGCAGTATTTT. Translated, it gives CASSSGLAGERTQYF.

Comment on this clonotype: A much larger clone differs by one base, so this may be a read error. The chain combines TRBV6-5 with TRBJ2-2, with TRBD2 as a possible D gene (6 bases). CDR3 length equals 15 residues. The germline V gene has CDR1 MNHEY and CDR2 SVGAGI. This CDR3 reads CASSYSGLFTGEPFF. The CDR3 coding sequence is TGTGCCAGCAGTTACTCGGGACTCTTCACCGGGGAGCCGTTTTTT.

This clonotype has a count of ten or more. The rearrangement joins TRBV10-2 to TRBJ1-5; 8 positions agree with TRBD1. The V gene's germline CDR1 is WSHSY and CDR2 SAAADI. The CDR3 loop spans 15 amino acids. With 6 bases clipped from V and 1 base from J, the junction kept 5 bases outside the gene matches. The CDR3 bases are TGCGCCAGCAGCGTTACAGGGGGGAGCAATCAGCCCCAGCATTTT. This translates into CASSVTGGSNQPQHF.

The CDR3 region has the DNA TGCAGTGCCACTAGCGGGTTCCCAGATACGCAGTATTTT. Translating it yields CSATSGFPDTQYF. This chain connects TRBV20-1 to TRBJ2-3, with 9 bases matching TRBD2. The germline gives CDR1 DFQATT, CDR2 SNEGSKA (reference sequence). The CDR3 consists of 13 residues. With V trimmed by 6 bases and J by 4 bases, 5 bases remained unmatched.

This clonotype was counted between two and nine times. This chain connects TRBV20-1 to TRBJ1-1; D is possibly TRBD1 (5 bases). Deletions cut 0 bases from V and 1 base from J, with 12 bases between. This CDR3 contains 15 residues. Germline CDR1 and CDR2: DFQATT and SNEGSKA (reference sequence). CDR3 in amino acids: CSARDSGGTNTEAFF. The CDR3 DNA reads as TGCAGTGCTAGAGATTCCGGTGGGACGAACACTGAAGCTTTCTTT.

CDR3 DNA: TGCAGTGCTCAAGCACTCGGGAGAACTCACAATGAGCAGTTCTTC. This sequence encodes CSAQALGRTHNEQFF. The V and J genes are TRBV20-1 and TRBJ2-1; D perhaps matches TRBD2 (6 bases). This CDR3 spans 15 amino acids. The V end was cut by 5 bases, the J end by 5 bases, with 19 bases between. Germline-derived CDR1 and CDR2 are DFQATT and SNEGSKA (reference sequence).

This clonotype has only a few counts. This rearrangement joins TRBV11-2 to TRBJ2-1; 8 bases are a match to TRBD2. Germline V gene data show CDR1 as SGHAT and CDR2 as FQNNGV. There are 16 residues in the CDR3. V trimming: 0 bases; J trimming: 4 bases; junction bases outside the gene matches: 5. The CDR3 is CASSLELAGSYNEQFF. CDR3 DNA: TGTGCCAGCAGCTTAGAGTTAGCGGGATCTTACAATGAGCAGTTCTTC.